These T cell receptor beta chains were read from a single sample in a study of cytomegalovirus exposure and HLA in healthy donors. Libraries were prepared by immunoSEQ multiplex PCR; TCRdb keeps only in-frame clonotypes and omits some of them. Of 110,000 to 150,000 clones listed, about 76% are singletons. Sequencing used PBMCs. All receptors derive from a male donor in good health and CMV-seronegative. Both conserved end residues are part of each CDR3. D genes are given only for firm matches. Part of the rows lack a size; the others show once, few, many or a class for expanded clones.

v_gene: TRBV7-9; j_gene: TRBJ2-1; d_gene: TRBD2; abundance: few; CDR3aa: CASSYGLAEYNEQFF; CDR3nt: TGTGCCAGCAGCTATGGACTAGCGGAGTACAATGAGCAGTTCTTC
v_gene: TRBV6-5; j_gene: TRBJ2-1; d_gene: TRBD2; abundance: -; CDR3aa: CASSLSGGTYNEQFF; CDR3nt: TGTGCCAGCAGCCTTAGCGGGGGGACCTACAATGAGCAGTTCTTC
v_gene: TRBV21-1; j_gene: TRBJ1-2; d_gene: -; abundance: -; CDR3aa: CASIPCPRPIYGYTF; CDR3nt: TGTGCCAGCATTCCTTGCCCGAGGCCAATATATGGCTACACCTTC
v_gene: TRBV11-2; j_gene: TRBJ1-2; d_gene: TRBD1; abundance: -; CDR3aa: CVSSLDRGTGPYTF; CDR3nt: TGTGTCAGCAGCTTAGATCGGGGGACAGGCCCGTACACCTTC
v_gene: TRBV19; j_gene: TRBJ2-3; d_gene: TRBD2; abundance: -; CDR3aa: CASSILAGTTDTQYF; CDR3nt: TGTGCCAGTAGTATTCTAGCGGGGACCACAGATACGCAGTATTTT
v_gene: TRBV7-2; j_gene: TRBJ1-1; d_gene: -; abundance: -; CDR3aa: CASSLETRGFAFF; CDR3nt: TGTGCCAGCAGCTTAGAGACGCGAGGGTTCGCTTTCTTT
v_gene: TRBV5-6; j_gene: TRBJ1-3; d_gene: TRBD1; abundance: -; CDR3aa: CASSSRQGRGNTIYF; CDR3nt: TGTGCCAGCAGCTCCCGACAGGGGAGAGGAAACACCATATATTTT
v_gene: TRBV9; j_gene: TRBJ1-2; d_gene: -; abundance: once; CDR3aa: CASSVVGAHYGYTF; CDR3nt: TGTGCCAGCAGCGTAGTTGGGGCTCACTATGGCTACACCTTC
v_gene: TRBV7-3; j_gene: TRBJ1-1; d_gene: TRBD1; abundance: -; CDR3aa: CASSLTPTGGENTEAFF; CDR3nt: TGTGCCAGCAGCTTAACGCCGACAGGGGGCGAGAACACTGAAGCTTTCTTT
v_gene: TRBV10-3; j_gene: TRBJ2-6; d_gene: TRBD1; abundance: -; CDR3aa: CAISGRTGISGANVLTF; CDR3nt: TGTGCCATCAGTGGTCGGACAGGGATCTCTGGGGCCAACGTCCTGACTTTC
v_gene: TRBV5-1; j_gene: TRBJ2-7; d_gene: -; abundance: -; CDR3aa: CASSLVPGSYEQYF; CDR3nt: TGCGCCAGCAGCTTGGTTCCAGGCAGCTACGAGCAGTACTTC
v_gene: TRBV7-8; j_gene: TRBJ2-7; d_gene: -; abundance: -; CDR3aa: CASSVGPRTGRLYEQYF; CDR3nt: TGTGCCAGCAGCGTAGGGCCCCGTACGGGGAGACTCTACGAGCAGTACTTC
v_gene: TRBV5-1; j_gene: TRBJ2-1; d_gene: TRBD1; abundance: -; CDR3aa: CASSLRTGAGYNEQFF; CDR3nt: TGCGCCAGCAGCTTAAGGACAGGGGCCGGCTACAATGAGCAGTTCTTC
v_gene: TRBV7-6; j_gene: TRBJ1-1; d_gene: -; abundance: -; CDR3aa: CASSLVSGTEAFF; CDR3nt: TGTGCCAGCAGCTTAGTTTCCGGCACTGAAGCTTTCTTT
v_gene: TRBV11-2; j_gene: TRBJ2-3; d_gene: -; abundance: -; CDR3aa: CASSLAARSTDTQYF; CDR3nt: TGTGCCAGCAGCTTAGCGGCTAGAAGCACAGATACGCAGTATTTT
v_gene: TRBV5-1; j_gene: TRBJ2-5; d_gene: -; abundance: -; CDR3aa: CASSPGTQETQYF; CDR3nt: TGCGCCAGCAGCCCCGGGACACAAGAGACCCAGTACTTC
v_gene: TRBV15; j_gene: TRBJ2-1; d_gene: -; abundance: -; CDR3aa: CATSRDKPHTTMTQFF; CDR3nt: TGTGCCACCAGCAGAGATAAACCACATACTACAATGACGCAGTTCTTC
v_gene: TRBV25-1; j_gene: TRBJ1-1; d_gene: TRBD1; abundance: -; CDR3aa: CASSEPGTGVMVTEAFF; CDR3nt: TGTGCCAGCAGTGAGCCCGGGACAGGGGTAATGGTCACTGAAGCTTTCTTT
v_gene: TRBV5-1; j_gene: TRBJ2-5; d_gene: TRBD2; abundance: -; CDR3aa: CASSSAPSGQETQYF; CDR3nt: TGCGCCAGCAGTTCTGCCCCTAGCGGCCAAGAGACCCAGTACTTC
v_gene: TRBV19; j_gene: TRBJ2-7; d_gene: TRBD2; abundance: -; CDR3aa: CASSIPTSGPNSAPYEQYF; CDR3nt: TGTGCCAGCTCTATTCCGACTAGCGGGCCCAACTCGGCCCCCTACGAGCAGTACTTC
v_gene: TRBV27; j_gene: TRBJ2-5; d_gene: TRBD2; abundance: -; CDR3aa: CASRLLAEETQYF; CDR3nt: TGTGCCAGCAGGCTACTAGCGGAAGAGACCCAGTACTTC
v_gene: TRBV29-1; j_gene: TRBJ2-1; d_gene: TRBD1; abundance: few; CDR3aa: CSATDRGSRDEQFF; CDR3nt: TGCAGCGCTACCGACAGGGGGAGTCGTGATGAGCAGTTCTTC
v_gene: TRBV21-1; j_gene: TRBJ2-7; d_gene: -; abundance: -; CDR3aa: CASSRSSGTGPTYEQYF; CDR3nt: TGTGCCAGCAGCAGAAGTTCCGGGACAGGGCCAACCTACGAGCAGTACTTC
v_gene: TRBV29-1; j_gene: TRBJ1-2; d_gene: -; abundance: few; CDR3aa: CSVEVGGGYTF; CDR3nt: TGCAGCGTTGAAGTAGGCGGAGGCTACACCTTC
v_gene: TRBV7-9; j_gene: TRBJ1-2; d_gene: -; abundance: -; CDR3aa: CASSPKKGEDGYTF; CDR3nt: TGTGCCAGCAGCCCGAAGAAAGGGGAAGATGGCTACACCTTC
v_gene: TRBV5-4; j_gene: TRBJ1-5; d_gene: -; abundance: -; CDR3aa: CASSLGGFNQPQHF; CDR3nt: TGTGCCAGCAGCTTGGGAGGTTTCAATCAGCCCCAGCATTTT
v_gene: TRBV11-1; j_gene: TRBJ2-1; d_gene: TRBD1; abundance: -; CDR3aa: CASSLGVDRGYNEQFF; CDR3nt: TGTGCCAGCAGCTTAGGTGTGGACAGGGGATACAATGAGCAGTTCTTC
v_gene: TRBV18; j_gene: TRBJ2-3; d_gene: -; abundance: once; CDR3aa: CASSPPSGVRADTQYF; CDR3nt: TGTGCCAGCTCACCACCTAGCGGAGTCAGGGCAGATACGCAGTATTTT
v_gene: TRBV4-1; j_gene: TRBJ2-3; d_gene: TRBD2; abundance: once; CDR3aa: CASRAGTSDTQYF; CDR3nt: TGCGCCAGCAGGGCCGGGACTAGTGATACGCAGTATTTT